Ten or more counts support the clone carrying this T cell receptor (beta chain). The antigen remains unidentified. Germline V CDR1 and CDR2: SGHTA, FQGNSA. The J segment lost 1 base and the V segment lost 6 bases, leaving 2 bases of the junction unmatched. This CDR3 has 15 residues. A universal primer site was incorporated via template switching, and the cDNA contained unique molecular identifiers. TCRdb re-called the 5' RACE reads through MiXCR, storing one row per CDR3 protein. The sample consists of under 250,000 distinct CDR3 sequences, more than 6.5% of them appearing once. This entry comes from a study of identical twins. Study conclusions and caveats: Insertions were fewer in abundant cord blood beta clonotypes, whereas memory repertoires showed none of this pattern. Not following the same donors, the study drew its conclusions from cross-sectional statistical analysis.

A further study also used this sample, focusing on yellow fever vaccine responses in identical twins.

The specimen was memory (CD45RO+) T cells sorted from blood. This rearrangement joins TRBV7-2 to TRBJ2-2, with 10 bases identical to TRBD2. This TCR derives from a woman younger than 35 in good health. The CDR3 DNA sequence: TGTGCCAGCAGGAGGACTAGCGGGAACACCGGGGAGCTGTTTTTT. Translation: CASRRTSGNTGELFF. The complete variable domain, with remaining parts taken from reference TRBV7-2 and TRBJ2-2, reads GAGVSQSPSNKVTEKGKDVELRCDPISGHTALYWYRQSLGQGLEFLIYFQGNSAPDKSGLPSDRFSAERTGGSVSTLTIQRTQQEDSAVYLCASRRTSGNTGELFFGEGSRLTVL.